The rows below give T cell receptor beta chains drawn from one sample of a study of cytomegalovirus exposure and HLA in healthy donors. Data came from immunoSEQ multiplex PCR; TCRdb stores just in-frame clones and leaves some out. The profile shows 150,000 to 170,000 clones, 75% to 90% of them singletons. Input material: PBMCs. These receptors originate from a man aged 18-30 years in good health and CMV-seropositive. Each CDR3 is given with its conserved first and last residue. A D gene is named only where the DNA matches it firmly. Only some rows state a clone size, as once, few, many or a class for expanded clones.

d_call	j_call	clone_size	v_call	cdr3_nt	cdr3_aa
TRBD2	TRBJ2-7	NA	TRBV6-5	TGTGCCAGCAGCCTAAGCGGGGCCTCCTCCTACGAGCAGTACTTC	CASSLSGASSYEQYF
NA	TRBJ1-4	NA	TRBV15	TGTGCCACCAGCAGAGATACAGGGACAACTAATGAAAAACTGTTTTTT	CATSRDTGTTNEKLFF
NA	TRBJ1-2	NA	TRBV30	TGTGCCTGGAGGAAGACAGGTATAGATGGCTACACCTTC	CAWRKTGIDGYTF
TRBD1	TRBJ1-2	once	TRBV2	TGTGCCAGATATGGACAGGACTCTAGCTATGGCTACACCTTC	CARYGQDSSYGYTF
TRBD1	TRBJ1-3	NA	TRBV19	TGTGCCAGTAGTAAGGGGGGGACAGGGGGCCGTGGAAACACCATATATTTT	CASSKGGTGGRGNTIYF
TRBD2	TRBJ2-5	NA	TRBV27	TGTGCCAGCAATAGACTAGCGGGAAGCCAAGAGACCCAGTACTTC	CASNRLAGSQETQYF
NA	TRBJ2-1	NA	TRBV5-6	TGTGCCAGCAGCCCTATTACTACAGGTGGTAGGGGCTCCTACAATGAGCAGTTCTTC	CASSPITTGGRGSYNEQFF
TRBD1	TRBJ1-3	NA	TRBV5-4	TGTGCCAGCAGCGGAGGGACAGGGGCTGGAAACACCATATATTTT	CASSGGTGAGNTIYF
NA	TRBJ2-3	NA	TRBV4-3	TGCGCCAGCAGCCAAGGTGGGGGCCTAGATACGCAGTATTTT	CASSQGGGLDTQYF
NA	TRBJ2-7	NA	TRBV11-2	TGTGCCAGCAGCTTCCAACAGGGTACCTACGAGCAGTACTTC	CASSFQQGTYEQYF
TRBD1	TRBJ2-7	once	TRBV5-8	TGTGCCAGCAGCCAGCTGGGACAGGGCCCTCTCGAGCAGTACTTC	CASSQLGQGPLEQYF
TRBD1	TRBJ2-6	NA	TRBV5-1	TGCGCCACCCGCGGGGGACAGGGCTTATCTGGGGCCAACGTCCTGACTTTC	CATRGGQGLSGANVLTF
TRBD1	TRBJ2-4	NA	TRBV29-1	TGCAGCGTTGGGACAGGGGACACCAAAAACATTCAGTACTTC	CSVGTGDTKNIQYF
NA	TRBJ2-3	NA	TRBV5-1	TGCGCCAGCAGCTCTCCACCGGGACTCGCCGTCACAGATACGCAGTATTTT	CASSSPPGLAVTDTQYF
TRBD1	TRBJ2-1	NA	TRBV7-8	TGTGCCAGCAGCTTGACAGGGCACGACTACAATGAGCAGTTCTTC	CASSLTGHDYNEQFF
TRBD2	TRBJ2-1	NA	TRBV27	TGTGCCAGCAGTACGGGGGGGCCGGGGAATGAGCAGTTCTTC	CASSTGGPGNEQFF
NA	TRBJ1-4	NA	TRBV9	TGTGCCAGCAGCCCCGAGGCAACTAATGAAAAACTGTTTTTT	CASSPEATNEKLFF
NA	TRBJ2-5	NA	TRBV19	TGTGCCAGTAGAAGGAGGGGGCAGGGAGAGACCCAGTACTTC	CASRRRGQGETQYF
NA	TRBJ2-7	NA	TRBV4-3	TGCGCCAGCAGCCAAGATCGGCGGAACTCCTACGAGCAGTACTTC	CASSQDRRNSYEQYF
NA	TRBJ2-2	NA	TRBV21-1	TGTGCCAGCAGCCCCCCCACAGGCGGGGATATCACCGGGGAGCTGTTTTTT	CASSPPTGGDITGELFF
NA	TRBJ2-3	NA	TRBV1	TGCACCAGCAGAAGAAGCGGGGGGGCCACAGATACGCAGTATTTT	CTSRRSGGATDTQYF